The next 31 T cell receptor beta chains were all read from a single sample in a study of identical twins. MiXCR was run by TCRdb on the 5' RACE reads, yielding one entry per CDR3 protein. The top ten clones hold approximately 0.95% of a sample with about 520,000 distinct CDR3 sequences, under 25% of them seen once. These same records also appear under a second study, on T cells expressing NK-cell markers.

What was sequenced was CD4+ T cells sorted from blood. The receptor set was obtained from a woman between 18 and 30 years old in good health.

This clonotype was found a few times. V usage is TRBV5-1 and J usage is TRBJ2-5; D may be TRBD2 (5 bases). This CDR3 has 15 residues. V lost 6 bases and J lost 5, with 20 bases in between. The germline V gene has CDR1 SGHRS and CDR2 YFSETQ. The CDR3 spells CASTHTSSEYETQYF. CDR3 coding DNA: TGCGCCAGCACCCATACTAGTAGCGAGTACGAGACCCAGTACTTC. Supplemented by reference TRBV5-1 and TRBJ2-5, the full variable domain reads KAGVTQTPRYLIKTRGQQVTLSCSPISGHRSVSWYQQTPGQGLQFLFEYFSETQRNKGNFPGRFSGRQFSNSRSEMNVSTLELGDSALYLCASTHTSSEYETQYFGPGTRLLVL.

This clonotype showed up just a few times. This chain links TRBV14 with TRBJ2-7, with D perhaps matching TRBD1 (5 bases). Germline CDR1 and CDR2: SGHDN and FVKESK. Trimming left V 4 bases short and J 2 bases short, with 12 bases between. The length of the CDR3 is 14 residues. The CDR3 nucleotides are TGTGCCAGCAGCCTACGAACAGGTGCCTACGAGCAGTACTTC. This sequence encodes CASSLRTGAYEQYF.

This clonotype was recorded at least ten times. The chain links TRBV20-1 to TRBJ2-7; 12 bases agree with TRBD2. The CDR3 loop spans 14 amino acids. V shed 5 bases, J shed 4 bases, and the junction held 6 bases outside the gene matches. The germline CDR1 and CDR2 sequences are DFQATT and SNEGSKA (reference sequence). CDR3 DNA: TGCAGTGCTGATTCGACTAGCGGGAGTTACGAGCAGTACTTC. Translation gives CSADSTSGSYEQYF.

This chain uses TRBV2 with TRBJ2-7, with 7 bases aligning to TRBD1. Germline lookup yields CDR1 SNHLY and CDR2 FYNNEI. CDR3 size: 14 residues. J lost 0 bases, V lost 6 bases, and 5 bases had no gene match. The CDR3 loop is CASRSDRSSYEQYF. The CDR3 bases are TGTGCCAGCAGGTCGGACAGGAGCTCCTACGAGCAGTACTTC.

The chain employs TRBV20-1 and TRBJ1-1; TRBD1 might be the D (6 bases). Germline CDR1 is DFQATT and CDR2 is SNEGSKA (reference sequence). The CDR3 spans 14 residues. V was pared by 0 bases and J by 11 bases, with 19 bases between. Written as DNA, the CDR3 is TGCAGTGCTAGAGATGGGGGGCCCGGGACCCGGGCTTTCTTT. Translated: CSARDGGPGTRAFF.

The J gene is TRBJ1-4, the V gene TRBV6-1; D call uncertain. Germline V gene sequence: CDR1 MNHNS, CDR2 SASEGT. The CDR3 has 15 residues. The ends were cut back, 6 bases at V and 8 bases at J, with 19 bases in the middle. The DNA for the CDR3 is TGTGCCAGCAGGCCCACGCAGCTAAACCTGGAAAAACTGTTTTTT. Residues: CASRPTQLNLEKLFF.

This clonotype was seen a handful of times. The chain is built from TRBV20-1 and TRBJ1-1; possibly TRBD1 for D (5 bases). Germline V CDR1 and CDR2: DFQATT, SNEGSKA (reference sequence). V was clipped by 6 bases and J by 7 bases, with 24 bases between them. CDR3 size: 15 residues. CDR3: CSALRREGTTGEAFF. The CDR3 coding sequence is TGCAGTGCACTAAGAAGAGAGGGGACTACAGGTGAAGCTTTCTTT.

The V gene is TRBV20-1, the J gene TRBJ2-3, with 7 bases aligning to TRBD2. The CDR3 has 13 amino acids. Germline values: CDR1 DFQATT, CDR2 SNEGSKA (reference sequence). V lost 8 bases and J lost 3; bases outside the gene matches: 8. CDR3 DNA sequence: TGCAGTCCCCGGCTAGCGGATACAGATACGCAGTATTTT. Its protein product is CSPRLADTDTQYF.

The chain employs TRBV7-9 and TRBJ2-5, with 8 bases aligning to TRBD1. Germline lookup yields CDR1 SEHNR and CDR2 FQNEAQ (reference sequence). This CDR3 has 17 amino acids. Unmatched junction bases numbered 11, after V lost 5 bases and J lost 0 bases. The CDR3 loop is CASSPPWARGHQETQYF. In DNA form, the CDR3 reads TGTGCCAGCAGCCCCCCATGGGCCAGGGGGCACCAAGAGACCCAGTACTTC.

This clonotype was detected ten times or more. Written as DNA, the CDR3 is TGCAGTGCGCTCGGGGAGACCCAGTACTTC. Its translation is CSALGETQYF. The chain employs TRBV20-1 and TRBJ2-5; unclear D gene. The germline V gene has CDR1 DFQATT and CDR2 SNEGSKA (reference sequence). This CDR3 region has 10 residues. Trimming cost V 6 bases and J 5 bases, with 7 bases left between them.

The chain has TRBV5-1 and TRBJ2-1; D perhaps matches TRBD2 (7 bases). CDR1 and CDR2 from the germline V gene are SGHRS and YFSETQ. The CDR3 contains 15 residues. The V gene lost 4 bases and the J gene lost 7 bases, with 18 bases spanning the gap. The CDR3 reads CASSGGAGAQNEQFF. CDR3 DNA sequence: TGCGCCAGCAGCGGGGGGGCGGGAGCCCAGAATGAGCAGTTCTTC.

This clonotype was seen repeatedly, ten times or more. The J gene is TRBJ1-3, the V gene TRBV12-3 or TRBV12-4; D unclear. The V gene lost 6 bases and the J gene lost 0 bases, with 9 bases spanning the gap. This CDR3 comprises 14 residues. The CDR3 sequence is CASSKGHSGNTIYF. CDR3 sequence (DNA): TGTGCCAGCAGCAAGGGTCACTCTGGAAACACCATATATTTT.

This clonotype was observed at least ten times. The chain combines TRBV10-3 with TRBJ2-1; 10 nucleotides agree with TRBD2. Germline trimming cut 10 bases from V and 6 bases from J; bases unmatched to any gene: 6. Germline values: CDR1 ENHRY, CDR2 SYGVKD. The CDR3 totals 13 residues. The CDR3 DNA follows: TGTGCCACCTCACTAGCGGGGTCCAATGAGCAGTTCTTC. It codes for CATSLAGSNEQFF.

This clonotype was detected once. The junction departs from germline at one end; a sequencing error may be responsible. The V gene is TRBV18, the J gene TRBJ1-5; 7 positions match TRBD1. CDR1 is KGHSH and CDR2 is LQKENI in the germline V gene. The CDR3 totals 16 residues. The CDR3 reads CASSPPGRGGNQPQHF. CDR3 in DNA: TGTGCCAGCTCACCACCGGGTCGAGGGGGCAACCAGCCCCAGCATTTT.

This clonotype was seen more than once but under ten times. V is TRBV12-3 or TRBV12-4 and J is TRBJ2-1; D tentatively fits TRBD1 or TRBD2 (5 bases each). V gave up 1 base and J gave up 0 bases, with 7 bases separating them. This CDR3 contains 15 residues. This CDR3 is CASSLGDGSYNEQFF. DNA for the CDR3: TGTGCCAGCAGTTTAGGGGACGGCTCCTACAATGAGCAGTTCTTC.

This clonotype was seen only a few times. The genes are TRBV6-2 or TRBV6-3 and TRBJ2-3; D may be TRBD1 (6 bases). Germline lookup yields CDR1 MNHEY and CDR2 SVGEGT. The CDR3 is 20 amino acids. Deletions cut 2 bases from V and 0 bases from J, with 24 bases between. DNA for the CDR3: TGTGCCAGCAGTTACCCCTCGGGGTCGTGGGGGCTATCTAGCACAGATACGCAGTATTTT. Translation: CASSYPSGSWGLSSTDTQYF.

This clonotype has just a few counts. The rearrangement uses TRBV10-3 and TRBJ2-3; a weak D match, TRBD2 (5 bases). Germline V CDR1 and CDR2: ENHRY, SYGVKD. This CDR3 comprises 14 residues. Between the trimmed V and J ends, which lost 6 bases and 3 bases, there was a span of 13 bases. The CDR3 loop reads CAISKVSGTDTQYF. In DNA, the CDR3 is TGTGCCATCAGCAAGGTCTCGGGGACAGATACGCAGTATTTT.

This sequence joins TRBV20-1 and TRBJ1-4; tentatively, D is TRBD1 (6 bases). Trimming cost V 0 bases and J 5 bases, with 13 bases left between them. The CDR3 covers 15 residues. Germline V gene sequence: CDR1 DFQATT, CDR2 SNEGSKA (reference sequence). In nucleotides, the CDR3 is TGCAGTGCTAGAGATATGGGTCAGGGGAATGAAAAACTGTTTTTT. Protein: CSARDMGQGNEKLFF.

The chain couples TRBV20-1 to TRBJ2-7; 11 bases fit TRBD2. J gave up 3 bases and V 0 bases, and 7 bases lay outside the gene matches. CDR3 length: 16 residues. CDR1 DFQATT and CDR2 SNEGSKA come from the germline V gene (reference sequence). The CDR3, as DNA: TGCAGTGCTAGAGATATTAGCGGGGGGGACTTCTACGAGCAGTACTTC. This codes for CSARDISGGDFYEQYF.

This clonotype was detected only a few times. V gene TRBV5-6 combines with J gene TRBJ1-3; D is uncertain. The CDR3 loop spans 15 amino acids. V was pared by 0 bases and J by 0 bases, with 7 bases between. Per the germline V gene, CDR1 is SGHDT and CDR2 is YYEEEE. CDR3: CASSLGRYSGNTIYF. In DNA, the CDR3 is TGTGCCAGCAGCTTGGGGCGCTACTCTGGAAACACCATATATTTT.

With respect to this clonotype: Mismatch with germline at one junction end may stem from a read error. This chain uses TRBV5-1 with TRBJ2-1, with 14 bases matching TRBD2. CDR1 and CDR2 (germline): SGHRS, YFSETQ. This CDR3 is built from 19 residues. CDR3 DNA: TGCGCCAGCCGCTTGTTTAGGGGACTAGCGGGAGACCCCTACAATGAGCAGTTCTTC. Translated, it gives CASRLFRGLAGDPYNEQFF.

The gene calls are TRBV20-1 and TRBJ2-7; D is unresolved. Trimming left V 1 base short and J 3 bases short, with 10 bases between. This CDR3 comprises 13 residues. CDR1 is DFQATT, CDR2 SNEGSKA, per germline (reference sequence). In nucleotides, the CDR3 is TGCAGTGCTAGAGTGGCCGACTTCTACGAGCAGTACTTC. This translates into CSARVADFYEQYF.

This clonotype came up once. This chain links TRBV20-1 with TRBJ2-1, with 11 bases fitting TRBD2. The CDR3 contains 14 residues. CDR1 and CDR2 (germline): DFQATT, SNEGSKA (reference sequence). Trimming cost V 5 bases and J 9 bases; bases outside gene matches: 9. The CDR3 loop is CSADLAGGPSEQFF. The CDR3 nucleotides read TGCAGTGCTGATTTAGCGGGAGGGCCAAGTGAGCAGTTCTTC.

This chain uses TRBV7-9 with TRBJ1-2; no definite D call. Per the germline V gene, CDR1 is SEHNR and CDR2 is FQNEAQ (reference sequence). The CDR3 is 13 residues long. Trimming took off 1 base at V and 6 bases at J, with 9 bases between the two ends. The CDR3 protein is CASSLGAGDGYTF. The CDR3 coding sequence is TGTGCCAGCAGCTTAGGGGCAGGTGATGGCTACACCTTC.

The CDR3 reads CASSTMGQTLPGELFF. For the CDR3, the DNA is TGTGCCAGCAGTACAATGGGACAAACTCTTCCCGGGGAGCTGTTTTTT. The chain carries TRBV14 and TRBJ2-2, with D perhaps matching TRBD1 (6 bases). The CDR3 sequence is 16 residues long. Trimming cost V 6 bases and J 6 bases, with 20 bases left between them. Germline lookup yields CDR1 SGHDN and CDR2 FVKESK.

The chain joins TRBV18 to TRBJ1-3, with 9 bases lining up with TRBD1. After removal of 4 bases from V and 2 bases from J, the junction contained 3 bases not matched to a gene. The germline gives CDR1 KGHSH, CDR2 LQKENI. The CDR3 has 15 residues. CDR3 coding DNA: TGTGCCAGCTCACGACGGACAGGGGCTGGAAACACCATATATTTT. It translates to CASSRRTGAGNTIYF.

The chain links TRBV27 to TRBJ1-6, with 11 nucleotides matching TRBD1. Germline trimming cut 6 bases from V and 8 bases from J; bases unmatched to any gene: 6. CDR1 is MNHEY and CDR2 is SMNVEV in the germline V gene (reference sequence). The CDR3 sequence is 15 residues long. The DNA of the CDR3 is TGTGCCAGCAGCCGGGACAGGGGGACGGATTCACCCCTCCACTTT. Encoded protein: CASSRDRGTDSPLHF.

This clonotype was observed a handful of times. The rearrangement joins TRBV12-3 or TRBV12-4 to TRBJ1-1; possibly TRBD1 for D (6 bases). CDR3 length equals 13 residues. V lost 6 bases and J lost 7, with 15 bases in between. CDR3 residues: CASSSRQAHEAFF. DNA for the CDR3: TGTGCCAGCAGCTCCAGACAGGCACATGAAGCTTTCTTT.

This clonotype turned up a few times. V gene TRBV12-3 or TRBV12-4 combines with J gene TRBJ1-2; D not resolved. Trimming took off 2 bases at V and 1 base at J, with 11 bases between the two ends. This CDR3 has 15 amino acids. The CDR3 sequence is CASSLLGGSNYGYTF. CDR3 DNA: TGTGCCAGCAGTTTACTGGGAGGGAGTAACTATGGCTACACCTTC.

The chain carries TRBV10-1 and TRBJ2-1; D gene uncertain. CDR1 is WNHNN and CDR2 is SYGVQD in the germline V gene (reference sequence). The CDR3 length is 13 residues. Trimming took off 4 bases at V and 2 bases at J, with 6 bases between the two ends. In DNA form, the CDR3 reads TGCGCCAGCAGTGTTAGACCCTACAATGAGCAGTTCTTC. It is translated as CASSVRPYNEQFF.

This clonotype was seen more than once but under ten times. The chain uses TRBV20-1 and TRBJ2-5, with unresolved D. Germline loops: CDR1 DFQATT, CDR2 SNEGSKA (reference sequence). This CDR3 contains 12 residues. V was clipped by 7 bases and J by 5 bases, with 14 bases between them. The CDR3: CSVATRLETQYF. The DNA of the CDR3 is TGCAGTGTTGCCACCCGTCTGGAGACCCAGTACTTC.